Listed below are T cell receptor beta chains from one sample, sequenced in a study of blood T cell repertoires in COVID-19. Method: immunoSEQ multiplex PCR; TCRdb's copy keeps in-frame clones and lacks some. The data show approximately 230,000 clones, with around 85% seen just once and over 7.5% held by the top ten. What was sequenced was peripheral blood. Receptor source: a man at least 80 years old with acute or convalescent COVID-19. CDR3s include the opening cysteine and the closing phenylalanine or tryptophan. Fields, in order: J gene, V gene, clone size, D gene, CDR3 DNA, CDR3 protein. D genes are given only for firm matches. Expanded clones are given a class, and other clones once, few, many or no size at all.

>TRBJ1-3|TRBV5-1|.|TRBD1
TGCGCCAGCAGCTCCCGGACAGGGAGCTCTGGAAACACCATATATTTT
CASSSRTGSSGNTIYF
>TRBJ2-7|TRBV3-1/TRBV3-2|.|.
TGTGCCAGCAGCCACGGGGTTCGGACTACTCACGAGCAGTACTTC
CASSHGVRTTHEQYF
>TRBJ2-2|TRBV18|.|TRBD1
TGTGCCAGCTCACCCTCAGGGGGCGCGGTCGGGGAGCTGTTTTTT
CASSPSGGAVGELFF
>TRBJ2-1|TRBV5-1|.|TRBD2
TGCGCCAGCAGCTTGGAACTAGCGGGCTTTAGCTCCTACAATGAGCAGTTCTTC
CASSLELAGFSSYNEQFF
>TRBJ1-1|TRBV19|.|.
TGTGCCAGTAGTCTCCGGGGTCGATTGAACACTGAAGCTTTCTTT
CASSLRGRLNTEAFF
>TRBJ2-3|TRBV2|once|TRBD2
TGTGCCAGCAGTGTAGGGGCGGGGGAGGTGACAGATACGCAGTATTTT
CASSVGAGEVTDTQYF
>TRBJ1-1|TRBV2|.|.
TGTGCCAGCAGTGGTAGACAGGTGCGCTCAATAGCTTTCTTT
CASSGRQVRSIAFF
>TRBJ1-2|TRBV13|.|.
TGTGCCAGCAGCTTACGCGCAGGCACAACTAACTATGGCTACACCTTC
CASSLRAGTTNYGYTF
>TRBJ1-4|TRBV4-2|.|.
TGTGCCAGCAGCCCGCGGGGTAGGGATGGGGAAAAACTGTTTTTT
CASSPRGRDGEKLFF
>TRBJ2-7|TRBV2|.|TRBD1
TGTGCCAGCAGCGAGACAGGGCTTCCCTACGAGCAGTACTTC
CASSETGLPYEQYF
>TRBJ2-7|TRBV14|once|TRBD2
TGTGCCAGCAGCCATATGCTCCGTGGACTAGCGGGATACGAGCAGTACTTC
CASSHMLRGLAGYEQYF
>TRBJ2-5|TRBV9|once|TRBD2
TGTGCCAGCAGCGTAGGGGGACTAGCGGGATTAATTGAAGAGACCCAGTACTTC
CASSVGGLAGLIEETQYF
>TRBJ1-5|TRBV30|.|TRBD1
TGTGCCTGGAGTTTCCCGGGACAGGGAAAGCCCCAGCATTTT
CAWSFPGQGKPQHF
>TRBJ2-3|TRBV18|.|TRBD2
TGTGCCAGCTCACCGGGACTAGCGGGGGGGCCCGATACGCAGTATTTT
CASSPGLAGGPDTQYF
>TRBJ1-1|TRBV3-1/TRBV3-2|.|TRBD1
TGTGCCAGCAGCCCCTACAGGGGGACTGAAGCTTTCTTT
CASSPYRGTEAFF
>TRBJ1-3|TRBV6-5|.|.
TGTGCCAGCAGTTCGGTTTCCTCTGGAAACACCATATATTTT
CASSSVSSGNTIYF
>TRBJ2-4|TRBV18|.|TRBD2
TGTGCCAGCTCATCACAAGCGGGAGCAGCCAAAAACATTCAGTACTTC
CASSSQAGAAKNIQYF
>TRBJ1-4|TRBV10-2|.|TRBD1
TGCGCCAGCAAGGGGGACAGGGGGAATGAAAAACTGTTTTTT
CASKGDRGNEKLFF
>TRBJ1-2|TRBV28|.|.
TGTGCCACAGGGAGGGGAGACTATGGCTACACCTTC
CATGRGDYGYTF